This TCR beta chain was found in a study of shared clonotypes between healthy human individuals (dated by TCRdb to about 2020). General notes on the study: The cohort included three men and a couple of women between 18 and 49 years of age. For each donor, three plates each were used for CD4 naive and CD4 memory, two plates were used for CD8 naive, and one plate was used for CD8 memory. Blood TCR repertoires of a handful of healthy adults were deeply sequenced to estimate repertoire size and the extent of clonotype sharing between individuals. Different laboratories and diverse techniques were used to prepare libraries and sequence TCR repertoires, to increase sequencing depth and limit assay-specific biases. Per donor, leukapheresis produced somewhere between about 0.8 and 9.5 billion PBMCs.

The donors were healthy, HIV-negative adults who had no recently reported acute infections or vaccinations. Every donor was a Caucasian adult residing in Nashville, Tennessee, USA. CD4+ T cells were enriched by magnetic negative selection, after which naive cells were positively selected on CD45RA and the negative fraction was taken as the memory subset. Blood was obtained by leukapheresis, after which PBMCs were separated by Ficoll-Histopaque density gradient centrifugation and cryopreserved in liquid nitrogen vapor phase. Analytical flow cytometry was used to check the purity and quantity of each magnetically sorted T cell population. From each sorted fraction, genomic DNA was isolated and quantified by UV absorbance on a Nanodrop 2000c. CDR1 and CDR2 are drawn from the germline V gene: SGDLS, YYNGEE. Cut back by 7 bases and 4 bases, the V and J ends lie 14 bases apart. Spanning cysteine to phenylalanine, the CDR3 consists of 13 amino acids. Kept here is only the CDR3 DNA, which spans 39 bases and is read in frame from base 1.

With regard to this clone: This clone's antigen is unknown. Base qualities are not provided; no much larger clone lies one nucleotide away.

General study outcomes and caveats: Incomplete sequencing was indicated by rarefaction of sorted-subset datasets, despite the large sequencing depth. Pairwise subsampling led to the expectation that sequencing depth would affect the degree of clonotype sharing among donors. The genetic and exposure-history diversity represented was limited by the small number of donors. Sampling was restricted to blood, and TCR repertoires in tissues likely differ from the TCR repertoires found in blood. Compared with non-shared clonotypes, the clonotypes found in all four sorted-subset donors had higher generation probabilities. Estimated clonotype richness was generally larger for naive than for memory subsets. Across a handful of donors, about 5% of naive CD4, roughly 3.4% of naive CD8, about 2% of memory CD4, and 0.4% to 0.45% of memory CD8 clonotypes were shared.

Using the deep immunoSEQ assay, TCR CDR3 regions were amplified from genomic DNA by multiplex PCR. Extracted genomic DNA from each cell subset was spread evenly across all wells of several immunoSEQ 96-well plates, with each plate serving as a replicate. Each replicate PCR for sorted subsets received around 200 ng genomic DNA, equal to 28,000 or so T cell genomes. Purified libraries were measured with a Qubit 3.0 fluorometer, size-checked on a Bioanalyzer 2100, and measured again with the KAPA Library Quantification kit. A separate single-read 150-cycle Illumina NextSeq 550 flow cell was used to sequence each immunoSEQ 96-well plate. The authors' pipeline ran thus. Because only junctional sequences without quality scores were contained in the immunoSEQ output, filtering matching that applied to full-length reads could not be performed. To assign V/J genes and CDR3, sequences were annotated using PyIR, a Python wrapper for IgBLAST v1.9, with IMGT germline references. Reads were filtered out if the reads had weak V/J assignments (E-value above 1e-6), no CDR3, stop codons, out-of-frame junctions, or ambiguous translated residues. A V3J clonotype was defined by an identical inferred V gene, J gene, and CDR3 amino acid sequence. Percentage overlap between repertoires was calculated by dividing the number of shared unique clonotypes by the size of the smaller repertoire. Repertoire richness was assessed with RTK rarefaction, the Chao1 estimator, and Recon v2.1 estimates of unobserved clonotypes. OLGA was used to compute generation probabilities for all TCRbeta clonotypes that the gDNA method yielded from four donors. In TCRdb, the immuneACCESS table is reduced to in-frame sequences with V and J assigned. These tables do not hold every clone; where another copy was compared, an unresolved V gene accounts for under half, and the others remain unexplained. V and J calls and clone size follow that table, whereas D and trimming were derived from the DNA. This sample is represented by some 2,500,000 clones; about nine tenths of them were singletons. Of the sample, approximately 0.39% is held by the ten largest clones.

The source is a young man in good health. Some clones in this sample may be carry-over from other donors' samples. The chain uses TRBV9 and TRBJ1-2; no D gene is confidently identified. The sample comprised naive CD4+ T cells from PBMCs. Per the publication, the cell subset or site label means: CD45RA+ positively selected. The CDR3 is CASSREGGYGYTF. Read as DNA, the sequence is TGTGCCAGCTCTCGCGAGGGCGGCTATGGCTACACCTTC.